In its sample, the clone carrying this T cell receptor (beta chain) was seen once. TCRdb's copy holds only in-frame clones and misses some; the assay was immunoSEQ multiplex PCR. The repertoire holds fewer than 60,000 clones, with approximately 91% as singletons. This sample stems from a study of T cell changes during pregnancy in multiple sclerosis. Trimming removed 1 base from V and 2 bases from J, with 8 bases in between. Germline CDR1 SGHAT, CDR2 FQDESV (reference sequence). This CDR3 has 14 amino acids. The TCR originated in a female donor in good health, enrolled as a control in a pregnancy study. The material sequenced was peripheral blood, taken after pregnancy. This chain uses TRBV11-1 with TRBJ1-2; D unresolved. CDR3 in amino acids: CASSLGGFNYGYTF. The CDR3 region has the DNA TGTGCCAGCAGCTTAGGAGGGTTCAACTATGGCTACACCTTC.